The source of this T cell receptor beta chain is a study of shared clonotypes between healthy human individuals. Study observations and caveats: The sharing of about 5% of naive CD4 clonotypes was seen across a handful of donors. Apart from blood, nothing was sampled; tissue repertoires likely differ.

Deep-level settings were used for running the assay. Produced via immunoSEQ multiplex PCR; TCRdb's table is partial and in-frame only. The repertoire holds 550,000 to 650,000 clones, with approximately 96% as singletons. On this clone itself: As yet, its antigen is unknown. Other DNA sequences within the sample encode an identical CDR3.

Naivety among CD8 cells was defined by CD45RO negativity and positive CCR7 selection, thereby excluding terminally differentiated effector memory CD45RA+ cells. Per the germline V gene, CDR1 is LNHDA and CDR2 is SQIVND (reference sequence). V was cut by 5 bases and J by 4 bases, with 6 bases left in between. This CDR3 region has 12 residues. The J gene is TRBJ2-1, the V gene TRBV19; D is undetermined. Sequencing input: naive CD8+ T cells sorted from blood. The clonotype originates from a woman aged 25 to 39 in good health. CDR3 sequence reads: CASSSEYNEQFF. DNA for the CDR3: TGTGCCAGTAGTTCTGAATACAATGAGCAGTTCTTC.